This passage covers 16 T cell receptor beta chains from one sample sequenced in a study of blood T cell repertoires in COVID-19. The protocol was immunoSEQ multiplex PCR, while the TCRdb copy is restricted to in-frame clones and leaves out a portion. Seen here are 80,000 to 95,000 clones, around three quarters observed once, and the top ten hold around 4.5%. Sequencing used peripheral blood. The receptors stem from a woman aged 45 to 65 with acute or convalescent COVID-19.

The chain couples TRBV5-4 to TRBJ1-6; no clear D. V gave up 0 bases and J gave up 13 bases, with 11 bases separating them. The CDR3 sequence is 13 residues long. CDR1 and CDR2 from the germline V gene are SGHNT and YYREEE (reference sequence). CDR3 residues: CASSLGAGGPLHF. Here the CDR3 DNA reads TGTGCCAGCAGCTTGGGGGCCGGCGGGCCCCTCCACTTT.

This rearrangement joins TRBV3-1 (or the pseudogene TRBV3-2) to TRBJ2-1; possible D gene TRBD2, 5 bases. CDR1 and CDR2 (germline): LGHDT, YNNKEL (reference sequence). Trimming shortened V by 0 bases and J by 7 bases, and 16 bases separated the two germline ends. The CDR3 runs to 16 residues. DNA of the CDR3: TGTGCCAGCAGCCAAGAGGAACTATCGGGAAAAAATGAGCAGTTCTTC. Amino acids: CASSQEELSGKNEQFF.

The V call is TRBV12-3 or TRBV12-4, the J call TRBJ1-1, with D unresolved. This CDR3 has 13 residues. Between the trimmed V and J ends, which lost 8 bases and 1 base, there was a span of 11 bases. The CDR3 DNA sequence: TGTGCCAGCCCAACCCCGGGGAACACTGAAGCTTTCTTT. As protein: CASPTPGNTEAFF.

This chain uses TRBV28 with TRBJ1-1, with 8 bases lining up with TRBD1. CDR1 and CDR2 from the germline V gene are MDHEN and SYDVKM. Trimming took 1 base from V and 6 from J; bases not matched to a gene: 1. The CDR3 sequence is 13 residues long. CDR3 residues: CASSLSGGAEAFF. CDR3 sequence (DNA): TGTGCCAGCAGTTTATCAGGGGGCGCTGAAGCTTTCTTT.

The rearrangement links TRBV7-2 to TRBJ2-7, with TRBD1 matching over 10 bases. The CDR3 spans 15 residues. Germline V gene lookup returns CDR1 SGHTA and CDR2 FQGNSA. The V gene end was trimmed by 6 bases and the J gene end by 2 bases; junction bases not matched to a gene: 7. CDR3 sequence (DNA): TGTGCCAGCAGTCAGACCGGGACAGGGGCCTACGAGCAGTACTTC. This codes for CASSQTGTGAYEQYF.

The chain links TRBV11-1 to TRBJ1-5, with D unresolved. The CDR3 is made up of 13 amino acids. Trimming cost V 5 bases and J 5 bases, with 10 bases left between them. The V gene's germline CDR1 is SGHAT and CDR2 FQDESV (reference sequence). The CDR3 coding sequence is TGTGCCAGCAGCAAACAGCGGCATCAGCCCCAGCATTTT. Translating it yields CASSKQRHQPQHF.

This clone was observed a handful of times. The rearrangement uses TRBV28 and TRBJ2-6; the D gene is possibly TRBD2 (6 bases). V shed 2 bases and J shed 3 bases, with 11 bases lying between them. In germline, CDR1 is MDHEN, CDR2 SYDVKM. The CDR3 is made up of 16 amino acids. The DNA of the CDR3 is TGTGCCAGCAGTTTAGGCTGGGGAGGTGGGGCCAACGTCCTGACTTTC. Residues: CASSLGWGGGANVLTF.

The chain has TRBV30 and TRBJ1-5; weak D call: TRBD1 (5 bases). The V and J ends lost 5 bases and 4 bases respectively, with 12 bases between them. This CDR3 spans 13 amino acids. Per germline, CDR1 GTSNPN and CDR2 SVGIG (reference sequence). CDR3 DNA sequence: TGTGCCTGGGGGCACGGGGGGAATCAGCCCCAGCATTTT. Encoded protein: CAWGHGGNQPQHF.

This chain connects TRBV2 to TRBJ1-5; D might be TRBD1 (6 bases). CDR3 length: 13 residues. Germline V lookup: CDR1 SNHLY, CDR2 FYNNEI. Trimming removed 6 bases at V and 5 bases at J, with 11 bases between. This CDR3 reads CASSDDRYQPQHF. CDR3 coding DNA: TGTGCCAGCAGCGACGACAGGTATCAGCCCCAGCATTTT.

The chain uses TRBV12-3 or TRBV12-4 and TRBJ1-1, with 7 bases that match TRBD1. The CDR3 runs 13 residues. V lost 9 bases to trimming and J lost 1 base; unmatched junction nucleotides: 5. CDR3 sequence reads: CASSRGKNTEAFF. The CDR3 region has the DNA TGTGCCAGTTCCAGGGGGAAGAACACTGAAGCTTTCTTT.

DNA of the CDR3: TGCGCCAGCAGCCAGAGTCCGGGACAGATTTACACTGAAGCTTTCTTT. Its protein is CASSQSPGQIYTEAFF. The chain uses TRBV4-1 and TRBJ1-1; 7 bases fit TRBD1. CDR1 MGHRA and CDR2 YSYEKL come from the germline V gene. The ends lost 3 bases at V and 3 bases at J; junction bases unmatched: 10. The CDR3 length is 16 residues.

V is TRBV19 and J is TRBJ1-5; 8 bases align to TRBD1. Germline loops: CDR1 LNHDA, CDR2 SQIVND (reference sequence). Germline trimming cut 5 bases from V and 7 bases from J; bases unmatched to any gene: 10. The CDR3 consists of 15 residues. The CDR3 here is CASSGRQGAIQPQHF. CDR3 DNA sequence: TGTGCCAGTAGTGGTCGGCAGGGGGCTATACAGCCCCAGCATTTT.

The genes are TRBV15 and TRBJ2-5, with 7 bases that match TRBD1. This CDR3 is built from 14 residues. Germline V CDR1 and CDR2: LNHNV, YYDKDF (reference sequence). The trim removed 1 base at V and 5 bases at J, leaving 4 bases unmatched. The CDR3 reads CATSRGGRGETQYF. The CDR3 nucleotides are TGTGCCACCAGCAGAGGTGGCAGGGGGGAGACCCAGTACTTC. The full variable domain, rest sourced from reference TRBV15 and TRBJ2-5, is DAMVIQNPRYQVTQFGKPVTLSCSQTLNHNVMYWYQQKSSQAPKLLFHYYDKDFNNEADTPDNFQSRRPNTSFCFLDIRSPGLGDTAMYLCATSRGGRGETQYFGPGTRLLVL.

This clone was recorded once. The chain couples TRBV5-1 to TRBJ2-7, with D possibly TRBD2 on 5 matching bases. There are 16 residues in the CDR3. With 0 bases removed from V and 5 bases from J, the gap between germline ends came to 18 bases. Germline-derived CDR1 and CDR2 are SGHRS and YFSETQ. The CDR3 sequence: CASSLERAAISNEQYF. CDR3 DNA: TGCGCCAGCAGCTTGGAGAGGGCGGCGATTTCAAACGAGCAGTACTTC.

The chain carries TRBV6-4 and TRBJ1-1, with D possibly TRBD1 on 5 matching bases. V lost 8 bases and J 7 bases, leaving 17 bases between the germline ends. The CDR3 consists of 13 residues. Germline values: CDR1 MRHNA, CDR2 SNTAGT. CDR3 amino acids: CASSGRGGGEAFF. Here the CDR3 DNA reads TGTGCCAGCTCAGGGAGGGGAGGAGGTGAAGCTTTCTTT.

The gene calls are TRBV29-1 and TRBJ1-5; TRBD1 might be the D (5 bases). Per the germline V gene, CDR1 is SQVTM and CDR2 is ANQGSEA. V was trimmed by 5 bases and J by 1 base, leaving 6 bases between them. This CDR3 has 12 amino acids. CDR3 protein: CSVRTSNQPQHF. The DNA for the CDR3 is TGCAGCGTTAGGACAAGCAATCAGCCCCAGCATTTT. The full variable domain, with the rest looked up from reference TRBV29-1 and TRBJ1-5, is SAVISQKPSRDICQRGTSLTIQCQVDSQVTMMFWYRQQPGQSLTLIATANQGSEATYESGFVIDKFPISRPNLTFSTLTVSNMSPEDSSIYLCSVRTSNQPQHFGDGTRLSIL.